A selection of T cell receptor beta chains follows, all from one sample in a study of spatial heterogeneity in lung cancer. TCRdb called the 5' RACE reads again in MiXCR, with one record for every CDR3 protein. The sample has about 92,000 distinct CDR3 sequences; less than 15% are singletons. Material: PBMCs, obtained at surgery. These receptors all come from a male donor with early-stage non-small cell lung cancer. Both conserved end residues are part of each CDR3. Each record gives: clone size, J gene, V gene, CDR3 protein. The size of a clone is reported for some rows only, either as once, few or many, or as a class for expanded clones.

clone size: -; J gene: TRBJ2-1; V gene: TRBV24-1; CDR3 protein: CATSDTLTSGGYNEQFF
clone size: -; J gene: TRBJ2-2; V gene: TRBV11-2; CDR3 protein: CASSHRLAENTGELFF
clone size: many; J gene: TRBJ2-7; V gene: TRBV28; CDR3 protein: CASRPGEISYEQYF
clone size: few; J gene: TRBJ2-2; V gene: TRBV5-1; CDR3 protein: CASSSLTSGRAVGELFF
clone size: -; J gene: TRBJ1-1; V gene: TRBV12-3/TRBV12-4; CDR3 protein: CASSTGTVPEAFF
clone size: few; J gene: TRBJ2-3; V gene: TRBV29-1; CDR3 protein: CSVEGQGVNTQYF
clone size: few; J gene: TRBJ1-1; V gene: TRBV28; CDR3 protein: CASVKGRDTEAFF
clone size: -; J gene: TRBJ2-7; V gene: TRBV27; CDR3 protein: CASSLGQGGYEQYF
clone size: -; J gene: TRBJ1-2; V gene: TRBV30; CDR3 protein: CAWTKAPENYGYTF
clone size: few; J gene: TRBJ1-2; V gene: TRBV7-8; CDR3 protein: CASSLVERSYGYTF
clone size: few; J gene: TRBJ2-1; V gene: TRBV6-5; CDR3 protein: CASRGLAAYNEQFF
clone size: few; J gene: TRBJ1-5; V gene: TRBV7-8; CDR3 protein: CASRRDRFHQPQHF
clone size: -; J gene: TRBJ2-7; V gene: TRBV7-2; CDR3 protein: CASTTPLRQEQYF
clone size: many; J gene: TRBJ2-3; V gene: TRBV25-1; CDR3 protein: CASSASTSGNRADTQYF
clone size: -; J gene: TRBJ2-5; V gene: TRBV7-2; CDR3 protein: CASSGRTRGQETQYF
clone size: -; J gene: TRBJ2-3; V gene: TRBV5-1; CDR3 protein: CASSFEPSGSTDTQYF
clone size: -; J gene: TRBJ1-2; V gene: TRBV4-2; CDR3 protein: CASSQAVTGASGYTF
clone size: few; J gene: TRBJ1-1; V gene: TRBV20-1; CDR3 protein: CSASWTYTEAFF
clone size: many; J gene: TRBJ2-2; V gene: TRBV6-2/TRBV6-3; CDR3 protein: CASSYSPGQVNTGELFF
clone size: few; J gene: TRBJ2-1; V gene: TRBV20-1; CDR3 protein: CSARLAAEQFF
clone size: -; J gene: TRBJ2-5; V gene: TRBV6-2/TRBV6-3; CDR3 protein: CASSQLAQGKETQYF
clone size: -; J gene: TRBJ1-1; V gene: TRBV13; CDR3 protein: CASSLRTGERMNTEAFF
clone size: -; J gene: TRBJ2-7; V gene: TRBV3-1; CDR3 protein: CASSRDRGAYEQYF
clone size: -; J gene: TRBJ1-5; V gene: TRBV19; CDR3 protein: CASTRDRASNQPQHF
clone size: -; J gene: TRBJ2-7; V gene: TRBV5-1; CDR3 protein: CATSPGADYEQYF
clone size: -; J gene: TRBJ2-7; V gene: TRBV19; CDR3 protein: CASSIGDTKYF
clone size: many; J gene: TRBJ2-2; V gene: TRBV24-1; CDR3 protein: CATRGVTGELFF
clone size: few; J gene: TRBJ2-7; V gene: TRBV6-2/TRBV6-3; CDR3 protein: CASSLGLAAAEQYF
clone size: -; J gene: TRBJ1-1; V gene: TRBV10-2; CDR3 protein: CASRVRQGLNTEAFF
clone size: few; J gene: TRBJ1-3; V gene: TRBV7-9; CDR3 protein: CASSQVRTRNTIYF
clone size: many; J gene: TRBJ2-3; V gene: TRBV6-2/TRBV6-3; CDR3 protein: CASAFTDTQYF
clone size: medium-sized; J gene: TRBJ2-2; V gene: TRBV9; CDR3 protein: CASSEAGAGELFF
clone size: many; J gene: TRBJ2-3; V gene: TRBV12-3/TRBV12-4; CDR3 protein: CASSHGLAGAQDTQYF
clone size: many; J gene: TRBJ1-1; V gene: TRBV6-5; CDR3 protein: CASSEGQGGTEAFF